This TCR beta chain emerged from a study of blood T cell repertoires in COVID-19. The overall study: Samples of COVID-19 (acute and convalescent) were obtained from the United States, Italy and Spain. From T cells, B-cell-depleted T cells, or PBMCs came the material, which was cDNA or gDNA.

As originally analysed: The authors estimated nucleated cell counts from reference gene primer amplification. Data came from immunoSEQ multiplex PCR; TCRdb stores just in-frame clones and leaves some out. That table is the source of V, J and clone size, and D and trimming were worked out from the DNA. The sample holds 280,000 or so clones, 83% seen once. The CDR3 spans 13 residues. Trimming removed 5 bases from V and 6 bases from J, with 11 bases in between. Germline V CDR1 and CDR2: SGHAT, FQNNGV. The receptor was isolated from a woman aged 50 to 60 who had recovered from COVID-19. The sequencing input was peripheral blood. The gene calls are TRBV11-2 and TRBJ1-5; the D gene is possibly TRBD1 (5 bases). Written as DNA, the CDR3 is TGTGCCAGCAGCCCGGGGGTACGTCAGCCCCAGCATTTT. Residues: CASSPGVRQPQHF.